This T cell receptor (beta chain) was observed in a study of blood T cell repertoires in COVID-19. Study-wide background: Some COVID-19 samples were acute and others convalescent; all came from the United States, Italy and Spain. PBMCs, B-cell-depleted T cells, or T cells provided the cDNA or gDNA that made up the material.

Germline CDR1 reads SGHNT; CDR2 reads YYREEE (reference sequence). V dropped 4 bases and J dropped 5; count of bases not matched to a gene: 4. The CDR3 is 14 residues long. Authors' methods: Amplified reference gene primers provided the basis for estimating nucleated cell counts. The assay was immunoSEQ multiplex PCR, and TCRdb's table has in-frame clones only and misses some. V, J and clone size reflect that table, while D and trimming were determined from the DNA. The sample includes over 120,000 clones, around 72% of them seen just once. The receptor's source is a woman in her sixties with acute or convalescent COVID-19. The chain recombines TRBV5-4 with TRBJ1-3; 9 bases align to TRBD1. Sequenced material: peripheral blood. CDR3 sequence (DNA): TGTGCCAGCAGCGAGGGACAGGGAAGAAACACCATATATTTT. It is translated as CASSEGQGRNTIYF. Complete variable domain (other parts from reference TRBV5-4 and TRBJ1-3): ETGVTQSPTHLIKTRGQQVTLRCSSQSGHNTVSWYQQALGQGPQFIFQYYREEENGRGNFPPRFSGLQFPNYSSELNVNALELDDSALYLCASSEGQGRNTIYFGEGSWLTVV.